The 23 T cell receptor beta chains listed next were all sequenced from one sample in a study of esophageal squamous cell carcinoma under preoperative chemotherapy. Time point here: after preoperative PTX-NDP chemotherapy. From the PCR reads, TCRdb called clonotypes with MiXCR, one entry per CDR3 protein. This sample has under 20,000 distinct CDR3 sequences, with 46% found just once. Collection of the sample occurred from a patient given preoperative chemotherapy. These receptors were taken from a human donor with esophageal squamous cell carcinoma. The donor label of this sample is uncertain.

About this clonotype: The junction departs from germline at one end; a sequencing error may be responsible. The chain has TRBV7-8 and TRBJ2-5; D unresolved. This CDR3 is built from 14 residues. Germline V lookup: CDR1 SGHVS, CDR2 FQNEAQ. CDR3 coding DNA: TGTGCCAGGAGCTCGACTCCGACGAAAGAGACCCAGCTCTTC. Encoded protein: CARSSTPTKETQLF.

The DNA of the CDR3 is TGTGCCATAAGGGGGGCGGATCCTCCCTACGAGCAGTACTTC. Translating it yields CAIRGADPPYEQYF. The chain employs TRBV10-3 and TRBJ2-5; D may correspond to TRBD1 or TRBD2 (6 bases each). With the DNA end fitting TRBJ2-7 better, the J assignment may be wrong. Germline values: CDR1 ENHRY, CDR2 SYGVKD. This CDR3 contains 14 residues.

To note about this clonotype: Germline is not matched at one junction end, which may reflect a read error. This chain connects TRBV12-3 or TRBV12-4 to TRBJ2-3, with D tentatively TRBD2 (7 bases). This CDR3 contains 16 residues. The CDR3 DNA is TGTGCCAGCGGGGGGGCCGGGGCTAGCGCCACAGAGACGCAGTATTTC. It is translated as CASGGAGASATETQYF.

This clonotype has at least ten counts. CDR3 region: CASSTRTDNTEAFF. As DNA, the CDR3 is TGTGCCAGCAGTACTCGGACAGATAACACTGAAGCTTTCTTT. This chain joins TRBV6-5 and TRBJ1-1, with D maybe TRBD1 (6 bases). The CDR3 is 14 amino acids. V lost 5 bases to trimming and J lost 2 bases, with 12 bases between them. The germline CDR1 and CDR2 sequences are MNHEY and SVGAGI.

As concerns this clonotype: A read error may produce the germline difference seen at one junction end. The CDR3 region is CASSTGAGSTDTLYF. The CDR3, as DNA: TGTGCCAGCAGCACCGGAGCGGGGAGCACAGATACGCTGTATTTT. The chain is built from TRBV6-1 and TRBJ2-3; 7 nucleotides match TRBD2. The CDR3 is made up of 15 amino acids. Germline V gives CDR1 MNHNS, CDR2 SASEGT.

In its sample, this clonotype was seen many times. The rearrangement joins TRBV7-2 to TRBJ2-5, with D perhaps TRBD1 (5 bases). The J call may be incorrect, as the DNA end agrees better with TRBJ2-7. The germline V gene has CDR1 SGHTA and CDR2 FQGNSA. This CDR3 region has 11 residues. In DNA form, the CDR3 reads TGTGCCAGCAGCGAAGGGGACGAGCAGTACTTC. This sequence encodes CASSEGDEQYF.

This clonotype has ten or more counts. The chain employs TRBV6-6 and TRBJ2-4, with TRBD2 identical over 8 bases. CDR3 length equals 15 residues. J was trimmed by 7 bases and V by 0 bases; bases with no gene match: 5. CDR1 and CDR2 from the germline V gene are MNHNY and SVGAGI (reference sequence). The DNA for the CDR3 is TGTGCCAGCAGTTACTCTGGGCGGGGGGCCAACATTCAGTACTTC. This translates into CASSYSGRGANIQYF.

The chain uses TRBV6-1 and TRBJ2-5, with D possibly TRBD1 on 6 matching bases. The DNA matches TRBJ2-7 better at its end, which makes the J call doubtful. CDR3 length equals 12 residues. Germline CDR1 MNHNS, CDR2 SASEGT. The CDR3 DNA reads TGTGCCACCAAACAGGGTTTGCACGAGCAGTACTTC. Translated, it gives CATKQGLHEQYF.

The chain links TRBV10-2 to TRBJ2-3; no definite D call. Germline V gene lookup returns CDR1 WSHSY and CDR2 SAAADI. CDR3 size: 12 residues. With 2 bases removed from V and 3 bases from J, the gap between germline ends came to 3 bases. The CDR3 nucleotides are TGCGCCAGCAGTGAGGGGACAGATACGCAGTATTTT. It codes for CASSEGTDTQYF.

A few counts support this clonotype. The V call is TRBV7-8, the J call TRBJ2-2; 7 nucleotides align to TRBD2. Germline V CDR1 and CDR2: SGHVS, FQNEAQ. The V gene end was trimmed by 7 bases and the J gene end by 6 bases; junction bases not matched to a gene: 11. The CDR3 contains 15 residues. Here the CDR3 reads CASTRRGGRSGELFF. The DNA of the CDR3 is TGTGCCAGCACCCGTCGGGGAGGGAGGTCCGGGGAGCTGTTTTTT. Together with reference TRBV7-8 and TRBJ2-2, the CDR3 gives the full variable domain: GAGVSQSPRYKVAKRGQDVALRCDPISGHVSLFWYQQALGQGPEFLTYFQNEAQLDKSGLPSDRFFAERPEGSVSTLKIQRTQQEDSAVYLCASTRRGGRSGELFFGEGSRLTVL.

This sequence joins TRBV6-1 and TRBJ2-3; 9 bases line up with TRBD1. The CDR3 consists of 14 residues. Germline loops: CDR1 MNHNS, CDR2 SASEGT. J lost 3 bases, V lost 7 bases, and 5 bases had no gene match. Here the CDR3 DNA reads TGTGCCAGCAACAGAGGGACAGGGACAGATACGCAGTATTTT. Protein: CASNRGTGTDTQYF.

This clonotype has ten or more counts. The rearrangement uses TRBV7-9 and TRBJ2-5; 11 nucleotides agree with TRBD2. Looked up from germline, CDR1 is SEHNR and CDR2 is FQNEAQ (reference sequence). The CDR3 has 16 amino acids. With 5 bases clipped from V and 4 bases from J, the junction kept 9 bases outside the gene matches. The CDR3 protein is CASSAPTSGIRETQYF. The CDR3 nucleotides are TGTGCCAGCAGCGCCCCGACTAGCGGGATAAGAGAGACCCAGTACTTC. The variable domain in full, with the rest retrieved from reference TRBV7-9 and TRBJ2-5, is DTGVSQNPRHKITKRGQNVTFRCDPISEHNRLYWYRQTLGQGPEFLTYFQNEAQLEKSRLLSDRFSAERPKGSFSTLEIQRTEQGDSAMYLCASSAPTSGIRETQYFGPGTRLLVL.

Ten or more counts support this clonotype. The chain recombines TRBV7-8 with TRBJ2-1; tentatively, D is TRBD1 (6 bases). This CDR3 region has 17 residues. Germline V gene data show CDR1 as SGHVS and CDR2 as FQNEAQ. Trimming took 0 bases from V and 3 from J, leaving 15 bases between them. The CDR3 loop is CASSLAARTDYYNEQFF. CDR3 DNA sequence: TGTGCCAGCAGCTTAGCGGCTAGGACAGATTACTACAATGAGCAGTTCTTC. The full variable domain, its missing parts supplied by reference TRBV7-8 and TRBJ2-1, is GAGVSQSPRYKVAKRGQDVALRCDPISGHVSLFWYQQALGQGPEFLTYFQNEAQLDKSGLPSDRFFAERPEGSVSTLKIQRTQQEDSAVYLCASSLAARTDYYNEQFFGPGTRLTVL.

The chain links TRBV12-5 to TRBJ2-2; TRBD2 aligns across 10 bases. The V and J ends lost 0 bases and 7 bases, in that order; junction bases with no gene match: 11. The germline CDR1 and CDR2 sequences are LGHNT and FRNRAP. The CDR3 runs to 18 residues. The CDR3 reads CASGLVRFLAGDSGELFF. Written as DNA, the CDR3 is TGTGCTAGTGGTTTGGTACGGTTTCTAGCGGGAGACAGCGGGGAGCTGTTTTTT. The full variable domain, its missing parts supplied by reference TRBV12-5 and TRBJ2-2, is DARVTQTPRHKVTEMGQEVTMRCQPILGHNTVFWYRQTMMQGLELLAYFRNRAPLDDSGMPKDRFSAEMPDATLATLKIQPSEPRDSAVYFCASGLVRFLAGDSGELFFGEGSRLTVL.

There are many counts of this clonotype. A much larger clone lies one base from this, so it may be a read error. The chain couples TRBV6-6 to TRBJ2-1, with 7 positions matching TRBD2. The trim removed 3 bases at V and 10 bases at J, leaving 6 bases unmatched. The CDR3 contains 13 residues. Germline V CDR1 and CDR2: MNHNY, SVGAGI (reference sequence). This chain's CDR3 is CASSYNGDYEQFF. CDR3 sequence (DNA): TGTGCCAGCAGTTATAACGGGGACTACGAGCAGTTCTTC.

The chain links TRBV24-1 to TRBJ2-6; D is unclear. Germline lookup yields CDR1 KGHDR and CDR2 SFDVKD. V lost 6 bases, J lost 2 bases, and 4 bases lay in between. The CDR3 runs to 13 residues. Here the CDR3 reads CATSRAGANVLTF. CDR3 DNA sequence: TGTGCCACCAGTAGGGCTGGGGCCAACGTCCTGACTTTC.

The CDR3 protein is CASRAVLAKDMQYF. CDR3 nucleotides: TGTGCCAGCAGGGCGGTGCTAGCCAAAGATATGCAGTACTTC. This chain connects TRBV7-3 to TRBJ2-4, with a possible D match to TRBD2 (5 bases). CDR1 and CDR2 (germline): SGHTA, FQGTGA. CDR3 length: 14 amino acids. Trimming removed 6 bases at V and 13 bases at J, with 22 bases between.

This clonotype appeared many times. The J gene is TRBJ2-7, the V gene TRBV27, with D perhaps matching TRBD1 (5 bases). The CDR3 extends over 13 amino acids. From germline, CDR1 is MNHEY and CDR2 SMNVEV (reference sequence). V was clipped by 5 bases and J by 0 bases, with 8 bases between them. CDR3 DNA sequence: TGTGCCAGCAGTGTTGGGGCCTCCTACGAGCAGTACTTC. As protein: CASSVGASYEQYF.

The V gene is TRBV7-2, the J gene TRBJ2-2; no definite D call. Germline assignment: CDR1 SGHTA and CDR2 FQGNSA. This CDR3 contains 14 residues. V was shortened by 1 base and J by 3 bases, with 6 bases between the two germline ends. CDR3 DNA: TGTGCCAGCAGCTTAGTTGCTCACACCGGGGAGCTGTTTTTT. Residues: CASSLVAHTGELFF.

Note on this clonotype: One end of the junction does not line up with germline, which may come from a read error. This chain uses TRBV7-3 with TRBJ2-3; 8 bases line up with TRBD2. The CDR3 spans 15 residues. Germline V gives CDR1 SGHTA, CDR2 FQGTGA. The CDR3, as DNA: TGTGCCGGGGGCCTCGGGGGGGGAGGCGCAGATACCCAGTATTTC. It codes for CAGGLGGGGADTQYF.

Of note for this clonotype: A read error may produce the germline difference seen at one junction end. The V call is TRBV11-2, the J call TRBJ2-5; tentative D call: TRBD2 (6 bases). This CDR3 has 16 amino acids. The germline V gene encodes CDR1 SGHAT and CDR2 FQNNGV. The CDR3 loop reads CASRPSGVRTTETQYF. The CDR3 nucleotides are TGTGCCAGCAGGCCGTCGGGGGTCCGCACCACAGAGACCCAGTATTTC.

Concerning this clonotype: At one boundary the junction diverges from the germline segment, which might be a read error. The chain uses TRBV7-7 and TRBJ2-5, with 8 bases aligning to TRBD2. The CDR3 is 13 amino acids. Germline CDR1 reads SSHAT; CDR2 reads FNYEAQ (reference sequence). CDR3 sequence reads: CASSPDLAGTQYF. The DNA for the CDR3 is TGTGCTAGCAGCCCAGATCTAGCGGGGACCCAGTACTTC. Using reference TRBV7-7 and TRBJ2-5 for the parts outside the CDR3, the full variable domain is GAGVSQSPRYKVTKRGQDVTLRCDPISSHATLYWYQQALGQGPEFLTYFNYEAQPDKSGLPSDRFSAERPEGSISTLTIQRTEQRDSAMYRCASSPDLAGTQYFGPGTRLLVL.

On this clonotype itself: A junction end diverges from the germline sequence, so it may reflect a read error. The V call is TRBV7-9, the J call TRBJ2-7; 10 bases fit TRBD1. The CDR3 contains 16 residues. Germline CDR1 SEHNR, CDR2 FQNEAQ (reference sequence). CDR3 loop: CASSTGQGNGANELSF. The CDR3 DNA reads TGTGCCAGCAGCACGGGACAGGGGAACGGGGCCAACGAGCTGTCCTTC.